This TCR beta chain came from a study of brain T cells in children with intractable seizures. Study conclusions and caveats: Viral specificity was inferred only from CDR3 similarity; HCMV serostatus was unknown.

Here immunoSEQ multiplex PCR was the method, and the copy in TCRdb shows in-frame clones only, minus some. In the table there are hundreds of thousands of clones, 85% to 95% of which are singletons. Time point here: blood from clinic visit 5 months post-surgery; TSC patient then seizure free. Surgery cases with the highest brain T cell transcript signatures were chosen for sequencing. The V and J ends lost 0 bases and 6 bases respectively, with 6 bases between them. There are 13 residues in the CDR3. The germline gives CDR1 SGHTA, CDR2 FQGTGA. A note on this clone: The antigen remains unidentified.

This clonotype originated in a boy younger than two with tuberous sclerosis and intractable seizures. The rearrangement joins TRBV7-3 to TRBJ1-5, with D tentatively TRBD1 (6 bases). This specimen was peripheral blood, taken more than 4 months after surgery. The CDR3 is CASSLTGGQPQHF. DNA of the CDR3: TGTGCCAGCAGCTTAACAGGGGGTCAGCCCCAGCATTTT.